The sequence of this T cell receptor (beta chain) was determined in a study of multiple sclerosis patients with progressive multifocal leukoencephalopathy. Deletions cut 3 bases from V and 0 bases from J, with 13 bases between. CDR3 size: 16 residues. Germline CDR1 SGHNT, CDR2 YYREEE (reference sequence). A word on this clone: Its antigen is as yet unknown.

Study outcomes and limitations: Whether JC virus or general immunocompromise explains the findings remained unclear.

The table came from immunoSEQ multiplex PCR; TCRdb's copy has only in-frame clones and leaves some out. This table holds over 25,000 clones, approximately 84% found once. The time point here: time of PML onset. Between roughly 16 and 60 months of natalizumab therapy passed before PML developed in these natalizumab-treated patients. The sample in question was PBMCs, obtained from a patient treated with natalizumab. This chain links TRBV5-4 with TRBJ2-1; D is unresolved. The origin of this receptor is a human donor with progressive multifocal leukoencephalopathy. CDR3 sequence: CASSSRDGSSYNEQFF. CDR3 in DNA: TGTGCCAGCAGCTCTCGCGACGGAAGCTCCTACAATGAGCAGTTCTTC. The full variable domain, rest sourced from reference TRBV5-4 and TRBJ2-1, is ETGVTQSPTHLIKTRGQQVTLRCSSQSGHNTVSWYQQALGQGPQFIFQYYREEENGRGNFPPRFSGLQFPNYSSELNVNALELDDSALYLCASSSRDGSSYNEQFFGPGTRLTVL.